This is a list of T cell receptor beta chains from one sample in a study of STAT5B mutations in CD4+ large granular lymphocyte leukemia. The repertoire was sequenced with immunoSEQ multiplex PCR; TCRdb's copy has only in-frame clones and lacks some. The repertoire has more than 30,000 clones, 71% of them found once; the top ten carry around 0.44%. What was sequenced was CD4+ T cells from blood buffy coats. Every receptor here comes from a human donor in good health. Each CDR3 is given with its conserved first and last residue. Each record gives: J gene, CDR3 length, V gene, CDR3 protein.

j_call: TRBJ1-1
cdr3_length: 14
v_call: TRBV2
cdr3_aa: CASSEGGPNAEAFF

j_call: TRBJ2-2
cdr3_length: 17
v_call: TRBV4-2
cdr3_aa: CASSQDLEGPLPGELFF

j_call: TRBJ1-2
cdr3_length: 12
v_call: TRBV28
cdr3_aa: CASSRVNYGYTF

j_call: TRBJ1-1
cdr3_length: 11
v_call: TRBV6-5
cdr3_aa: CASRSLGGAFF

j_call: TRBJ2-3
cdr3_length: 15
v_call: TRBV2
cdr3_aa: CASLLDYNPTDTQYF

j_call: TRBJ2-6
cdr3_length: 16
v_call: TRBV11-1
cdr3_aa: CASRNRDLTGANVLTF

j_call: TRBJ2-3
cdr3_length: 13
v_call: TRBV10-3
cdr3_aa: CAITSGGVDTQYF

j_call: TRBJ1-2
cdr3_length: 14
v_call: TRBV6-1
cdr3_aa: CASKADRGSYGYTF

j_call: TRBJ2-1
cdr3_length: 16
v_call: TRBV7-9
cdr3_aa: CASSSKGTITYNEQFF

j_call: TRBJ2-7
cdr3_length: 15
v_call: TRBV28
cdr3_aa: CASSLTGQGTYEQYF

j_call: TRBJ1-1
cdr3_length: 13
v_call: TRBV18
cdr3_aa: CASSPFLNTEAFF

j_call: TRBJ2-5
cdr3_length: 12
v_call: TRBV29-1
cdr3_aa: CSVLERQETQYF

j_call: TRBJ2-1
cdr3_length: 14
v_call: TRBV5-6
cdr3_aa: CASSLGTANNEQFF

j_call: TRBJ2-3
cdr3_length: 17
v_call: TRBV30
cdr3_aa: CAWSVLAGGRGTDTQYF

j_call: TRBJ1-1
cdr3_length: 12
v_call: TRBV6-6
cdr3_aa: CASRVMNTEAFF

j_call: TRBJ1-4
cdr3_length: 12
v_call: TRBV18
cdr3_aa: CASSPGSMGLFF

j_call: TRBJ2-3
cdr3_length: 12
v_call: TRBV28
cdr3_aa: CASSPNRNTQYF

j_call: TRBJ2-7
cdr3_length: 12
v_call: TRBV6-5
cdr3_aa: CASSQGTREQYF

j_call: TRBJ1-3
cdr3_length: 12
v_call: TRBV14
cdr3_aa: CASSQIGNTIYF

j_call: TRBJ1-1
cdr3_length: 14
v_call: TRBV7-2
cdr3_aa: CASSREGQGVEAFF

j_call: TRBJ1-6
cdr3_length: 15
v_call: TRBV27
cdr3_aa: CASSLAQQGVWSLHF

j_call: TRBJ1-2
cdr3_length: 13
v_call: TRBV10-3
cdr3_aa: CAISVRTGEGYTF

j_call: TRBJ1-1
cdr3_length: 15
v_call: TRBV7-9
cdr3_aa: CASSLARALNTEAFF

j_call: TRBJ2-1
cdr3_length: 16
v_call: TRBV27
cdr3_aa: CASSLVGRSALNEQFF

j_call: TRBJ1-2
cdr3_length: 14
v_call: TRBV6-1
cdr3_aa: CASSEVQTNYGYTF

j_call: TRBJ2-6
cdr3_length: 19
v_call: TRBV18
cdr3_aa: CASRLAGGPASPGANVLTF

j_call: TRBJ2-1
cdr3_length: 13
v_call: TRBV9
cdr3_aa: CASSEPGGNEQFF

j_call: TRBJ1-3
cdr3_length: 15
v_call: TRBV19
cdr3_aa: CASSETGAAGNTIYF

j_call: TRBJ1-2
cdr3_length: 14
v_call: TRBV5-6
cdr3_aa: CASSLGGQNYGYTF

j_call: TRBJ2-5
cdr3_length: 15
v_call: TRBV28
cdr3_aa: CASSSSAVKQETQYF

j_call: TRBJ1-3
cdr3_length: 13
v_call: TRBV9
cdr3_aa: CASSVLSGNTIYF

j_call: TRBJ1-1
cdr3_length: 14
v_call: TRBV30
cdr3_aa: CAWTRGTGGTEAFF

j_call: TRBJ1-2
cdr3_length: 14
v_call: TRBV5-8
cdr3_aa: CASSSSGGTYGYTF

j_call: TRBJ2-1
cdr3_length: 18
v_call: TRBV5-1
cdr3_aa: CASSPRGLAGDPYNEQFF

j_call: TRBJ1-6
cdr3_length: 15
v_call: TRBV7-9
cdr3_aa: CASTAQRGPNSPLHF

j_call: TRBJ1-1
cdr3_length: 13
v_call: TRBV6-4
cdr3_aa: CASSMGENTEAFF

j_call: TRBJ2-5
cdr3_length: 13
v_call: TRBV30
cdr3_aa: CAWKVSGRETQYF

j_call: TRBJ2-4
cdr3_length: 16
v_call: TRBV15
cdr3_aa: CATSGSYGTTKNIQYF

j_call: TRBJ2-1
cdr3_length: 15
v_call: TRBV9
cdr3_aa: CASSSVTGLSNEQFF

j_call: TRBJ2-7
cdr3_length: 12
v_call: TRBV30
cdr3_aa: CAWSAVTYEQYF

j_call: TRBJ1-4
cdr3_length: 17
v_call: TRBV19
cdr3_aa: CASSPGTGGSTNEKLFF

j_call: TRBJ2-2
cdr3_length: 14
v_call: TRBV6-6
cdr3_aa: CASSYSGGTGELFF

j_call: TRBJ1-2
cdr3_length: 17
v_call: TRBV7-8
cdr3_aa: CASSLETRQGANYGYTF

j_call: TRBJ1-1
cdr3_length: 14
v_call: TRBV7-6
cdr3_aa: CASSLMEGSTEAFF

j_call: TRBJ1-1
cdr3_length: 14
v_call: TRBV7-2
cdr3_aa: CASSLTGWNTEAFF

j_call: TRBJ2-1
cdr3_length: 18
v_call: TRBV7-8
cdr3_aa: CASSGAGTSGGAKIEQFF

j_call: TRBJ2-7
cdr3_length: 15
v_call: TRBV2
cdr3_aa: CASSEDRGNSYEQYF

j_call: TRBJ2-7
cdr3_length: 14
v_call: TRBV7-2
cdr3_aa: CASSLVLDGYEQYF

j_call: TRBJ2-3
cdr3_length: 15
v_call: TRBV6-5
cdr3_aa: CASSYGGGGTDTQYF

j_call: TRBJ2-3
cdr3_length: 14
v_call: TRBV2
cdr3_aa: CASSEGLSTDTQYF

j_call: TRBJ1-1
cdr3_length: 16
v_call: TRBV5-5
cdr3_aa: CASSLAGGGINTEAFF

j_call: TRBJ2-5
cdr3_length: 15
v_call: TRBV7-2
cdr3_aa: CASSFQRGAQETQYF

j_call: TRBJ2-3
cdr3_length: 15
v_call: TRBV4-2
cdr3_aa: CASSQGAGRTDTQYF

j_call: TRBJ1-6
cdr3_length: 16
v_call: TRBV7-9
cdr3_aa: CASSLGGRVDTSPLHF

j_call: TRBJ1-4
cdr3_length: 15
v_call: TRBV5-1
cdr3_aa: CASSSRQGVTEKLFF

j_call: TRBJ2-2
cdr3_length: 15
v_call: TRBV7-9
cdr3_aa: CASSWGTGSTGELFF